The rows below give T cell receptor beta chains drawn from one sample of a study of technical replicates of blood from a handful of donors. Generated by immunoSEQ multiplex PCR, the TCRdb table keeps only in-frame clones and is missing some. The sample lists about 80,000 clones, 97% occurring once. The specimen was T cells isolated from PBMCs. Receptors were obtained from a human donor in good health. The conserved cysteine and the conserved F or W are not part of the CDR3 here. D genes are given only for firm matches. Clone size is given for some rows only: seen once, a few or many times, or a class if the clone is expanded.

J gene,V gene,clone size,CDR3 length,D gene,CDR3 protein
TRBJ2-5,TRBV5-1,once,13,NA,ASSWGPPKWLAQY
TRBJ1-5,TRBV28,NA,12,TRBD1,ASSFSGTDSPQH
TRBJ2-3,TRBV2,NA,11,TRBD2,ASIAGESDTQY
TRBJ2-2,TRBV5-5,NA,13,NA,ASSLTGLSTGELF
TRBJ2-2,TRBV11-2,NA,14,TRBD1,ASRTNRGTNTGELF
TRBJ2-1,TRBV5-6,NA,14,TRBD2,ASSFTSGAIYNEQF
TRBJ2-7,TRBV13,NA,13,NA,ASSLGLGKPYEQY
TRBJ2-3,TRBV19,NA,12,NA,ASSIDRGTDTQY
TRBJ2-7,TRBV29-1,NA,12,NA,SVAVAGTDYEQY
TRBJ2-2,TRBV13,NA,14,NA,ASSLVGHKNTGELF
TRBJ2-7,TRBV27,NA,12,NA,ASSFGDTSYEQY